Below, one TCR beta chain is given with its context. These data belong to a study of blood T cell repertoires in COVID-19. Across the whole study: T cells, B-cell-depleted T cells, or PBMCs provided the cDNA or gDNA that served as material.

This table comes from immunoSEQ multiplex PCR, and its TCRdb copy is limited to in-frame clones, with some not included. The sample has fewer than 350,000 clones; about 86% are singletons. The J segment lost 6 bases and the V segment lost 4 bases, leaving 6 bases of the junction unmatched. The germline V gene encodes CDR1 SGHRS and CDR2 YFSETQ. CDR3 length: 15 residues. The rearrangement joins TRBV5-1 to TRBJ1-6; 8 bases agree with TRBD1. The specimen sequenced was peripheral blood. The origin of this receptor is a woman in her 70s with COVID-19, enrolled during active disease. The DNA for the CDR3 is TGCGCCAGCAGCCCTCGACAGGGGCCTAATTCACCCCTCCACTTT. Residues: CASSPRQGPNSPLHF.